This T cell receptor beta chain was found in a study of blood T cell repertoires in COVID-19. Study-level background: T cells, B-cell-depleted T cells, or PBMCs supplied cDNA or gDNA.

Only in-frame clones appear in the TCRdb table, and some are missing; sequencing was by immunoSEQ multiplex PCR. The data contain hundreds of thousands of clones, 70% to 90% of them singletons. The Seattle patients, enrolled during active infection, were followed longitudinally. V lost 4 bases and J lost 2, with 12 bases in between. The CDR3 spans 15 residues. Germline V lookup: CDR1 SSHAT, CDR2 FNYEAQ (reference sequence). Sequenced input: peripheral blood. The receptor's source is a man between 18 and 29 years old with COVID-19, enrolled during active disease. The chain has TRBV7-7 and TRBJ1-3; D gene unclear. CDR3 in DNA: TGTGCCAGCAGCTCTGGCAGGTTTCCTGGAAACACCATATATTTT. It yields the protein CASSSGRFPGNTIYF.